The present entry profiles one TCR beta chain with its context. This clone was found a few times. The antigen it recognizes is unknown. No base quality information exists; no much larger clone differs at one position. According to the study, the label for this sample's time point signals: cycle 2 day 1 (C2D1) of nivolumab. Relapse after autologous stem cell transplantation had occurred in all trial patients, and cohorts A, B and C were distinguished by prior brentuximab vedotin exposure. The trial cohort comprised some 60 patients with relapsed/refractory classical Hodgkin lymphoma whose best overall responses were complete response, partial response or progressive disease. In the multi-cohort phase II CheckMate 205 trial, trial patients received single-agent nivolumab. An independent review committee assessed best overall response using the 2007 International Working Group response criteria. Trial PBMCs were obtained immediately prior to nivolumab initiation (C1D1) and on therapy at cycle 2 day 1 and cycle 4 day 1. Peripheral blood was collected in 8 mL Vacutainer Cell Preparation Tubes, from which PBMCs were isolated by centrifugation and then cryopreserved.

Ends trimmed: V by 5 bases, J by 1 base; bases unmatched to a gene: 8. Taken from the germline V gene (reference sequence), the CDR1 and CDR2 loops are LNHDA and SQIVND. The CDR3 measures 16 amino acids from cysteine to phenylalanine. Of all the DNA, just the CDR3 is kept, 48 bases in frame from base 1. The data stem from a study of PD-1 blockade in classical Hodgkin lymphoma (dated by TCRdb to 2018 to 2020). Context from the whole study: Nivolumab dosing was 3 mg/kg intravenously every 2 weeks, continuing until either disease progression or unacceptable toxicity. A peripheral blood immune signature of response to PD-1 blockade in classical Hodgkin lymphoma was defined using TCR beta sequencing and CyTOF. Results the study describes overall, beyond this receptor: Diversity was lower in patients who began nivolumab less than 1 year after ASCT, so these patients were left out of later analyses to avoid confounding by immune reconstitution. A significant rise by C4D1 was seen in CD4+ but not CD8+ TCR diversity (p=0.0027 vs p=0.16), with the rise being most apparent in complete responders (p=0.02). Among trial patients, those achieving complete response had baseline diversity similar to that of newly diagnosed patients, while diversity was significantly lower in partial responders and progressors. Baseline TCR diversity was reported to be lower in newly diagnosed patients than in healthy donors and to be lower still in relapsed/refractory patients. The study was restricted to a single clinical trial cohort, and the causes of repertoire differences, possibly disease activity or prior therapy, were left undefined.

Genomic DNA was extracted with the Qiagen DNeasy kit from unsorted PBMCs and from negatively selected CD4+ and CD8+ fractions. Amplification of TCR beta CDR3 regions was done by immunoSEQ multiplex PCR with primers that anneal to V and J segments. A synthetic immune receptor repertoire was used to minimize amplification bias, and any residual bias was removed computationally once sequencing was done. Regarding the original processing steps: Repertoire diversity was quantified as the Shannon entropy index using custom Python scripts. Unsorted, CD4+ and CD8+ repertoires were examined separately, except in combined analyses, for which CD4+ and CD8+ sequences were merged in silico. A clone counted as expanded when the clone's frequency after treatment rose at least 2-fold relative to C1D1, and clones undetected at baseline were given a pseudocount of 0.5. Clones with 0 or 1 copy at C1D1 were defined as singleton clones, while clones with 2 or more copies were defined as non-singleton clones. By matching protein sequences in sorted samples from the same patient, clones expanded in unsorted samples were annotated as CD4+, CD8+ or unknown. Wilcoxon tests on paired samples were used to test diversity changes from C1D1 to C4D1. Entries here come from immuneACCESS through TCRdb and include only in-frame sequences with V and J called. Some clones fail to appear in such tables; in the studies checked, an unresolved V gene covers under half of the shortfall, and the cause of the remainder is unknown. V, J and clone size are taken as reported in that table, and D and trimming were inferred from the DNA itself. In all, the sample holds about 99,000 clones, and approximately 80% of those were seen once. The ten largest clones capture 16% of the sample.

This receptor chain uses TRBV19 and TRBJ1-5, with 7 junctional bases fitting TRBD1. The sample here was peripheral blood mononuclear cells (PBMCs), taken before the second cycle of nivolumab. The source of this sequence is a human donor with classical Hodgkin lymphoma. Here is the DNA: TGTGCCAGTAGTTTTCCCGACAGGGCGAGCAATCAGCCCCAGCATTTT. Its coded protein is CASSFPDRASNQPQHF. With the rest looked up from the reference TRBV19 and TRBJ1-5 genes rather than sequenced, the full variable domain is DGGITQSPKYLFRKEGQNVTLSCEQNLNHDAMYWYRQDPGQGLRLIYYSQIVNDFQKGDIAEGYSVSREKKESFPLTVTSAQKNPTAFYLCASSFPDRASNQPQHFGDGTRLSIL.